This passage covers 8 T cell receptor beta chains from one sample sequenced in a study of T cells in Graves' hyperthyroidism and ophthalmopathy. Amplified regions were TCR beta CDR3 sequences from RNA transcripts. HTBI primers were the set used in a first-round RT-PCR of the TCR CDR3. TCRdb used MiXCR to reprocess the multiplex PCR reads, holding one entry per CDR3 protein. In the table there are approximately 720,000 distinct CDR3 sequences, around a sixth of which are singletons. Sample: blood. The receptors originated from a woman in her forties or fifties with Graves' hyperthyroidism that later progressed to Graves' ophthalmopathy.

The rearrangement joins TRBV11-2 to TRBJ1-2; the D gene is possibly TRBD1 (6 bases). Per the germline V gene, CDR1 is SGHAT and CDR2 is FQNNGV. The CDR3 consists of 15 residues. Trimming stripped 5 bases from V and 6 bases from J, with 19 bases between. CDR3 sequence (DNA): TGTGCCAGCAGCAGAGGAGCACAGGGAGAAGATGGCTACACCTTC. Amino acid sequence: CASSRGAQGEDGYTF.

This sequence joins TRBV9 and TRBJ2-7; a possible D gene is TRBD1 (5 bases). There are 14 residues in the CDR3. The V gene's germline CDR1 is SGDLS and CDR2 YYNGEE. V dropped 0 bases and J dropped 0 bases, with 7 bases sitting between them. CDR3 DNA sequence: TGTGCCAGCAGCGTAGAGGGGCTCTCCTACGAGCAGTACTTC. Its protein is CASSVEGLSYEQYF.

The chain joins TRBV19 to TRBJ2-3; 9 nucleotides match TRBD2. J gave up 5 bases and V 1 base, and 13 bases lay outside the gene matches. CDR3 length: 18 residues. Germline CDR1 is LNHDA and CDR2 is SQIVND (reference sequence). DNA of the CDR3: TGTGCCAGTAGTATAGGTGGCGGGGGGGCCCCCGGAGTAGATACGCAGTATTTT. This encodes CASSIGGGGAPGVDTQYF.

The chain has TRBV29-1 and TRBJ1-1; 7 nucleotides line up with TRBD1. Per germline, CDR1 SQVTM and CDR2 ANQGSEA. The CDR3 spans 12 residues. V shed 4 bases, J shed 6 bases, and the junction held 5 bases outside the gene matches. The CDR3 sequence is CSVVKGTAEAFF. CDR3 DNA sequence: TGCAGCGTTGTGAAGGGGACAGCTGAAGCTTTCTTT.

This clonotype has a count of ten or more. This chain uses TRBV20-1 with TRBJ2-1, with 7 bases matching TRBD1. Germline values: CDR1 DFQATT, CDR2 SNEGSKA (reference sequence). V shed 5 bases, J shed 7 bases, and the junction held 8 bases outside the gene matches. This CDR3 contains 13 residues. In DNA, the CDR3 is TGCAGTGCTGAGGGGGCAGAAGGGAATGAGCAGTTCTTC. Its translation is CSAEGAEGNEQFF.

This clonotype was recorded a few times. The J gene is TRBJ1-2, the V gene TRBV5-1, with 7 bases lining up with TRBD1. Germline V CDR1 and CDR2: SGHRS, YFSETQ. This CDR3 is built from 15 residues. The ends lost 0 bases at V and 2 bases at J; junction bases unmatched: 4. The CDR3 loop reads CASSLVRRGNYGYTF. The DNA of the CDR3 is TGCGCCAGCAGCTTGGTTCGCAGGGGGAACTATGGCTACACCTTC.

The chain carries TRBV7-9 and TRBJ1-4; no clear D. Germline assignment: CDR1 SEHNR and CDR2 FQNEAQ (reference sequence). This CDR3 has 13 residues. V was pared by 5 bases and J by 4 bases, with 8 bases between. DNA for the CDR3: TGTGCCAGCAGCGTTTCCGGTAATGAAAAACTGTTTTTT. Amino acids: CASSVSGNEKLFF. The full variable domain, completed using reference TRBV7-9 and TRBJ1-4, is DTGVSQNPRHKITKRGQNVTFRCDPISEHNRLYWYRQTLGQGPEFLTYFQNEAQLEKSRLLSDRFSAERPKGSFSTLEIQRTEQGDSAMYLCASSVSGNEKLFFGSGTQLSVL.

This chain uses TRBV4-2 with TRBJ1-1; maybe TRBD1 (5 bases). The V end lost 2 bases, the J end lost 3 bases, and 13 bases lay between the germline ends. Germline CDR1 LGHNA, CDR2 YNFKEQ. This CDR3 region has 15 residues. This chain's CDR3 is CASSQYRGGDTEAFF. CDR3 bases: TGTGCCAGCAGCCAATATAGGGGAGGGGACACTGAAGCTTTCTTT.